These T cell receptor beta chains were read from a single sample in a study of T cells after yellow fever vaccination. TCRdb itself ran the 5' RACE reads through MiXCR, one entry per CDR3 protein. The sample records 450,000 to 650,000 distinct CDR3 sequences, roughly 13% being singletons. The source material was PBMCs, sampled on the day of the yellow fever booster vaccination. These receptors were taken from a man aged 25 to 45 who received the YFV17D yellow fever vaccine. CDR3s include the opening cysteine and the closing phenylalanine or tryptophan. The D gene is left open where the match is weak. Clone size is given for some rows only: seen once, a few or many times, or a class if the clone is expanded.

D gene	V gene	clone size	J gene	CDR3 DNA	CDR3 protein
NA	TRBV7-9	NA	TRBJ1-1	TGTGCCAGCAGCCGGACCCAGGGAATGAACACTGAAGCTTTCTTT	CASSRTQGMNTEAFF
NA	TRBV7-3	NA	TRBJ2-1	TGTGCCAGCAGCCTCTCTAGCACGGGTGAGCAGTTCTTC	CASSLSSTGEQFF
NA	TRBV29-1	NA	TRBJ2-1	TGCAGCGTTGGAGAGCAGTTCTTC	CSVGEQFF
NA	TRBV6-1	NA	TRBJ1-2	TGTGCCAGCACCAACGTCTGGGGCTATGGCTACACCTTC	CASTNVWGYGYTF
NA	TRBV7-2	NA	TRBJ2-7	TGTGCCAGCAGCTTAGCGCAGCCTTTCGAGCAGTACTTC	CASSLAQPFEQYF
TRBD2	TRBV23-1	NA	TRBJ2-7	TGCGCCAGCAGTCAATCGGCCCCAGCGGGACTAGCGGGCCTCTCAACCTCTGAGCAGTACTTC	CASSQSAPAGLAGLSTSEQYF
TRBD1	TRBV5-1	NA	TRBJ2-2	TGCGCCAGCAGCTTCCAATCCGGGACAGCCGGGGAGCTGTTTTTT	CASSFQSGTAGELFF
NA	TRBV20-1	NA	TRBJ2-3	TGCAGTGCTTACCTAGCGTCGATTAGCACAGATACGCAGTATTTT	CSAYLASISTDTQYF
NA	TRBV6-2/TRBV6-3	NA	TRBJ2-1	TGTGCCAGCAGTTACCCCCTCGGGGAGGTCTCTCTGTATGAGCAGTTCTTC	CASSYPLGEVSLYEQFF
TRBD1	TRBV7-2	NA	TRBJ2-7	TGTGCCAGCAGCTTATCTTCGACAGGGGGCGTTTACGAGCAGTACTTC	CASSLSSTGGVYEQYF
NA	TRBV6-5	NA	TRBJ1-2	TGTGCCAGCAGTATCGACAGGCCAGGGGCAGTTGGAGGCTACACCTTC	CASSIDRPGAVGGYTF
NA	TRBV29-1	few	TRBJ1-4	TGCAGCGTCGCCCGACCGAGCGGGGGGGAAAAACTGTTTTTT	CSVARPSGGEKLFF
NA	TRBV7-9	many	TRBJ1-2	TGTGCCAGCAGCACCTTCGACTATGGCTACACCTTC	CASSTFDYGYTF
NA	TRBV6-2/TRBV6-3	NA	TRBJ1-5	TGTGCCAGCTGCAATGATCAGCCCCAGCATTTT	CASCNDQPQHF
TRBD1	TRBV6-2/TRBV6-3	NA	TRBJ2-7	TGTGCCAGCAGTAGGCGGGGACAGGGTAGCAACGAGCAGTACTTC	CASSRRGQGSNEQYF
NA	TRBV20-1	once	TRBJ1-5	TGCAGTGTCACTCTAGGGACGGTTGGACAGCCCCAGCATTTT	CSVTLGTVGQPQHF
TRBD2	TRBV20-1	few	TRBJ2-2	TGCAGTGCAATAGGACTAGCGGGAGCGGGCAACACCGGGGAGCTGTTTTTT	CSAIGLAGAGNTGELFF
NA	TRBV29-1	NA	TRBJ2-2	TGCAGCGTGAGCCTATCGTGGACAGCCGGGGAGCTGTTTTTT	CSVSLSWTAGELFF
NA	TRBV5-6	NA	TRBJ2-1	TGTGCCAGCAGCTTGTCACTAGCCTCCTACAATGAGCAGTTCTTC	CASSLSLASYNEQFF
NA	TRBV15	few	TRBJ1-2	TGTGCCACCAGCCCCTCCAGGCTTGACTATGGCTACACCTTC	CATSPSRLDYGYTF
NA	TRBV29-1	NA	TRBJ1-1	TGCAGCGTTTCCGACGGAGGGAACACTGAAGCTTTCTTT	CSVSDGGNTEAFF
TRBD1	TRBV6-5	few	TRBJ2-7	TGTGCCAGCAGCTACATTGGTGGGACAGAGAACTACGAGCAGTACTTC	CASSYIGGTENYEQYF
NA	TRBV18	NA	TRBJ1-4	TGTGCCAGCTCACCCTCGAATGAAAAACTGTTTTTT	CASSPSNEKLFF
TRBD2	TRBV3-1	few	TRBJ2-7	TGTGCCAGCAGCCAAGGGTATAGCGGGGGCTCCTACGAGCAGTACTTC	CASSQGYSGGSYEQYF
NA	TRBV20-1	few	TRBJ1-5	TGCAGTGCTAGAGATGGCAGGGTCGGCAATCAGCCCCAGCATTTT	CSARDGRVGNQPQHF
NA	TRBV11-2	few	TRBJ2-7	TGTGCCAGCAGCTTAGTCGGTACCTTATCCTACGAGCAGTACTTC	CASSLVGTLSYEQYF
TRBD2	TRBV29-1	NA	TRBJ2-3	TGCAGCGTTGAAGATGGCGAGACTAGCGGCACAGATACGCAGTATTTT	CSVEDGETSGTDTQYF
TRBD2	TRBV12-3/TRBV12-4	few	TRBJ2-5	TGTGCCAGCAGTTTATCGGGGACTAGCAGGTCCCAGTACTTC	CASSLSGTSRSQYF
NA	TRBV29-1	NA	TRBJ1-3	TGCAGCGGGCGGACGGGGAGCTCTGGAAACACCATATATTTT	CSGRTGSSGNTIYF
NA	TRBV27	NA	TRBJ2-3	TGTGCCAGCAGTTTAGCGGACGGGTCTAGCACAGATACGCAGTATTTT	CASSLADGSSTDTQYF
NA	TRBV6-5	few	TRBJ2-2	NA	CASILVGTTNTGELFF
NA	TRBV7-9	NA	TRBJ1-5	TGTGCCAGCAGCCCCAAGGACAGTTATAGCAATCAGCCCCAGCATTTT	CASSPKDSYSNQPQHF
NA	TRBV2	NA	TRBJ2-1	TGTGCCAGCAGTTCGGGACCCCAGAGGGATGAGCAGTTCTTC	CASSSGPQRDEQFF
NA	TRBV5-8	NA	TRBJ2-3	TGTGCCAGCAGCTTGGGCCTAGGACAGACCACAGATACGCAGTATTTT	CASSLGLGQTTDTQYF
NA	TRBV7-2	NA	TRBJ2-7	TGTGCCAGCACCCGCGGCGTGGGCTACGAGCAGTACTTC	CASTRGVGYEQYF
NA	TRBV5-4	few	TRBJ2-7	TGTGCCAGCAGCTTCGGCGCGGGGGACACCTACGAGCAGTACTTC	CASSFGAGDTYEQYF
NA	TRBV6-5	few	TRBJ2-3	TGTGCCAGCAGTTACTCTCCTAACCACCCGCAGTATTTT	CASSYSPNHPQYF
NA	TRBV18	few	TRBJ2-1	TGTGCCAGCTCACCGTTTAGCTCCTACAATGAGCAGTTCTTC	CASSPFSSYNEQFF
NA	TRBV7-9	NA	TRBJ2-7	TGTGCCAGCAGCTCATCTCTCGCCCGGTTCCCCTACGAGCAGTACTTC	CASSSSLARFPYEQYF
NA	TRBV6-2/TRBV6-3	few	TRBJ1-2	TGTGCCAGCGCGGAGGCTAACTATGGCTACACCTTC	CASAEANYGYTF
NA	TRBV29-1	few	TRBJ2-1	TGCAGCGTTGAGGGGTCGGGAGTCTCCTACAATGAGCAGTTCTTC	CSVEGSGVSYNEQFF
TRBD1	TRBV6-5	NA	TRBJ2-5	TGTGCCAGCAGTTCGGGACAGGGAGTTCCCCTCCAAGAGACCCAGTACTTC	CASSSGQGVPLQETQYF
TRBD1	TRBV13	few	TRBJ2-7	TGTGCCAGCGGCACCCCCACAAGGGGACAGGCCTACGAGCAGTACTTC	CASGTPTRGQAYEQYF
NA	TRBV7-2	NA	TRBJ2-7	TGTGCCAGCAGCTTAGGTGGGTCGGGCGCCCCGTCCTACGAGCAGTACTTC	CASSLGGSGAPSYEQYF
NA	TRBV20-1	NA	TRBJ2-7	TGCAGTGCTCGGCCCTCCATGGTCGGCGAGCAGTACTTC	CSARPSMVGEQYF
NA	TRBV1	few	TRBJ2-3	TGCACCAGCAGCCAAATTGAATCGGAGTCAGATACGCAGTATTTT	CTSSQIESESDTQYF